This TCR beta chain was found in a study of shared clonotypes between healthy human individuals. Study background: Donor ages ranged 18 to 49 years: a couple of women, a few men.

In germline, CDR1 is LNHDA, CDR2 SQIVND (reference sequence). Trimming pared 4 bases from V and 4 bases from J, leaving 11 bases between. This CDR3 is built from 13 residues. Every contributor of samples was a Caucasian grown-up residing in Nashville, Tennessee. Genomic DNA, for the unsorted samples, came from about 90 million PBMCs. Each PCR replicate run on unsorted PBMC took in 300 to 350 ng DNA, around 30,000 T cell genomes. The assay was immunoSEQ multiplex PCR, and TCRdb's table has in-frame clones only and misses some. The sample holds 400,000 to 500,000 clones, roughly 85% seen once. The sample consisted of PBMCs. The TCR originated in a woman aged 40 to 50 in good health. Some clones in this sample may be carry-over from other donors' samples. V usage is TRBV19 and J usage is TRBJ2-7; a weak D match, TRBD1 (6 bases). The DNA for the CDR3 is TGTGCCAGTAGTAAGGGACAACCATACGAGCAGTACTTC. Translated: CASSKGQPYEQYF.